Below are 5 T cell receptor beta chains sequenced from a single sample in a study of human thymus T cells. Thymic material originated from resections removed in the course of corrective heart surgery. Profiling relied on immunoSEQ multiplex PCR, and the TCRdb table lists in-frame clones only, not all of them. This sample has roughly 77,000 clones, with roughly 96% found just once. Sequencing was done on a sample of thymus tissue. These receptor sequences come from a girl in the first two years of life with a congenital heart defect but otherwise immunologically healthy.

The V and J genes are TRBV7-3 and TRBJ2-2; TRBD2 is a possible D gene (6 bases). From germline, CDR1 is SGHTA and CDR2 FQGTGA. CDR3 size: 16 residues. Trimming took off 0 bases at V and 3 bases at J, with 11 bases between the two ends. The CDR3 protein is CASSLTNGLHTGELFF. The CDR3 DNA follows: TGTGCCAGCAGCTTAACGAACGGACTACACACCGGGGAGCTGTTTTTT.

This chain uses TRBV7-2 with TRBJ2-7; 9 bases match TRBD2. V shed 5 bases, J shed 0 bases, and the junction held 8 bases outside the gene matches. Germline CDR1 SGHTA, CDR2 FQGNSA. The CDR3 consists of 16 residues. The DNA for the CDR3 is TGTGCCAGCAGCCTCAGGGGTAGCGGGAGCTCCTACGAGCAGTACTTC. Translating it yields CASSLRGSGSSYEQYF.

J is TRBJ2-3 and V is TRBV4-1; 11 bases agree with TRBD2. The junction had 3 bases not matched to a gene; V was cut back by 4 bases and J by 0 bases. CDR1 and CDR2 from the germline V gene are MGHRA and YSYEKL. The CDR3 has 16 residues. The CDR3 region is CASSPRLAGSTDTQYF. The CDR3 DNA is TGCGCCAGCAGCCCTCGACTAGCGGGGAGCACAGATACGCAGTATTTT.

This sequence joins TRBV5-3 and TRBJ2-7; weak D call: TRBD2 (6 bases). TRBV5-3 is filed as an ORF, its function uncertain. This CDR3 has 15 amino acids. V lost 2 bases and J lost 2, with 14 bases in between. The CDR3 sequence: CARSFRCSGPYEQYF. The CDR3 bases are TGTGCCAGAAGCTTCAGATGTAGCGGCCCCTACGAGCAGTACTTC.

The chain links TRBV7-9 to TRBJ2-3; 11 bases are shared with TRBD2. With 5 bases clipped from V and 5 bases from J, the junction kept 6 bases outside the gene matches. Germline lookup yields CDR1 SEHNR and CDR2 FQNEAQ (reference sequence). The CDR3 covers 15 residues. The CDR3 region is CASSAGTSGRDTQYF. The CDR3 DNA reads as TGTGCCAGCAGCGCCGGGACTAGCGGCAGAGATACGCAGTATTTT.